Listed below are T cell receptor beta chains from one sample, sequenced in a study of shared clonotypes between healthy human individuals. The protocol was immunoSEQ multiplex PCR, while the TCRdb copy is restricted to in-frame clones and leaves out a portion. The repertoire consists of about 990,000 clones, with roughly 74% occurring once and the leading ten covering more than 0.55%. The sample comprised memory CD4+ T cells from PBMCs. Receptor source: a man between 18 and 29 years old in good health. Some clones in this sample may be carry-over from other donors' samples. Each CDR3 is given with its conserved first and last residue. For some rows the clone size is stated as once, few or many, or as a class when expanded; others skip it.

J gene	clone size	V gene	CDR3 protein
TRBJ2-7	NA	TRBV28	CASGMRGLQSYEQYF
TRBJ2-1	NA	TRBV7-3	CASSLTTGNRDEQFF
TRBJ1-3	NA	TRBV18	CASSPEGGLSGNTIYF
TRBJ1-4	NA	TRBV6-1	CASSGTGEKLFF
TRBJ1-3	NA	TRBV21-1	CASSKALWDRLNLSGNTIYF
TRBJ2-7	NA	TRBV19	CASSGLAGFGYEQYF
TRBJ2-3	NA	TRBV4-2	CASSPREVAGSTDTQYF
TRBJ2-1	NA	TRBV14	CASSQDSGRNYNEQFF
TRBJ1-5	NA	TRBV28	CASRGGDRPQHF
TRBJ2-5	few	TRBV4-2	CASSQADRDGETQYF
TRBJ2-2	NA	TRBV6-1	CASSDQTNTGELFF
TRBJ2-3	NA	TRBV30	CAWSPGTLGLDTQYF
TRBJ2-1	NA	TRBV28	CASSSGLTYNEQFF
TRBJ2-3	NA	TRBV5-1	CASSLIGTETDTQYF
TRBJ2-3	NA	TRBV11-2	CASSRGAGSTDTQYF
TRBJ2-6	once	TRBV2	CASSEGVGANVLTF
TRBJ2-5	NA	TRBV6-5	CASSSGLAGETQYF
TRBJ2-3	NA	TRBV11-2	CASSLSGGRALDTQYF
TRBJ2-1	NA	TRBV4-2	CASSQDNRNSEQFF
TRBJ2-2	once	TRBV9	CASSVGGLRTGELFF
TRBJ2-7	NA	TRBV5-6	CASRESGRRTYEQYF
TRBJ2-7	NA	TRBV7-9	CASSFLGQRSSYEQYF
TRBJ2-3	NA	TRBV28	CASSSKSGTGPTDTQYF
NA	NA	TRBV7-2	CASSPSDRSLSYEQYF
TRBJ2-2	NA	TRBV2	CASSEIKTGELFF
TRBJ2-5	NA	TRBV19	CASSQYLAGGGETQYF
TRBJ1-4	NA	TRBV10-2	CASSESQGSGKLFF
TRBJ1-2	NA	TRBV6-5	CASSPAVNYGYTF
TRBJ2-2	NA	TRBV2	CASSVQGVDGELFF
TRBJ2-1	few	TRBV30	CAAETRGREGRYNEQFF
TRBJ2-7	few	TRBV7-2	CASSASGTSGNEQYF
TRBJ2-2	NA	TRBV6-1	CASRGQGMNTGELFF
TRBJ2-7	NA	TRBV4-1	CASSQDPTGGEQYF
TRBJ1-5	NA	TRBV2	CASKREQGSQPQHF
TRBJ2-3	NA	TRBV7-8	CASSPTSRTDTQYF
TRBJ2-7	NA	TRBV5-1	CASSLAPTSGAYEQYF
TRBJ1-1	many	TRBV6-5	CASRPRPPAEAFF